The 32 T cell receptor beta chains given below trace back to one sample, sequenced in a study of T cells in Graves' hyperthyroidism and ophthalmopathy. Amplification of TCR beta CDR3 regions was performed using RNA transcripts as template. With the HTBI primer set, the TCR CDR3 went through a first round of RT-PCR. TCRdb used MiXCR to reprocess the multiplex PCR reads, holding one entry per CDR3 protein. The sample has 300,000 to 400,000 distinct CDR3 sequences, about 18% seen once; the top ten hold about half. Sequenced input: blood. The origin of the receptors is a woman between 45 and 65 years old with Graves' hyperthyroidism.

This chain uses TRBV19 with TRBJ1-2; D remains ambiguous. The CDR3 is made up of 15 amino acids. V was cut by 10 bases and J by 7 bases, with 25 bases left in between. CDR1 LNHDA and CDR2 SQIVND come from the germline V gene (reference sequence). The CDR3 sequence is CATLSSVRAAFGYTF. The CDR3 DNA sequence: TGTGCCACCCTGAGTAGTGTTCGGGCTGCGTTTGGCTACACCTTC.

The J gene is TRBJ1-2, the V gene TRBV11-2, with D possibly being TRBD1 (6 bases). Deletions cut 0 bases from V and 4 bases from J, with 12 bases between. In germline, CDR1 is SGHAT, CDR2 FQNNGV. The CDR3 is 15 residues long. This chain's CDR3 is CASSLERGAGYGYTF. The CDR3 nucleotides read TGTGCCAGCAGCTTAGAGCGGGGGGCGGGCTATGGCTACACCTTC.

This clonotype was found a few times. The V call is TRBV9, the J call TRBJ2-3, with unresolved D. The CDR3 sequence is 16 residues long. Trimming removed 3 bases at V and 0 bases at J, with 14 bases between. Germline CDR1 is SGDLS and CDR2 is YYNGEE. The CDR3 reads CASSAMSLASTDTQYF. In DNA form, the CDR3 reads TGTGCCAGCAGCGCGATGAGCCTCGCTAGCACAGATACGCAGTATTTT.

The genes are TRBV4-1 and TRBJ1-5; no reliable D call. From germline, CDR1 is MGHRA and CDR2 YSYEKL. The germline V and J ends were trimmed by 2 bases and 1 base, with 6 bases remaining between them. This CDR3 has 14 residues. DNA of the CDR3: TGCGCCAGCAGCCAACTGAACAGCAATCAGCCCCAGCATTTT. It codes for CASSQLNSNQPQHF.

This rearrangement joins TRBV14 to TRBJ2-7, with D possibly being TRBD1 or TRBD2 (5 bases each). Trimming pared 1 base from V and 2 bases from J, leaving 9 bases between. CDR3 length: 14 amino acids. Germline CDR1 is SGHDN and CDR2 is FVKESK. The CDR3 spells CASSQGGATYEQYV. The CDR3 DNA reads TGTGCCAGCAGCCAAGGAGGGGCCACCTACGAGCAGTACGTC.

This clonotype has a count of ten or more. Here the CDR3 DNA reads TGTGCCAGCAGTTTAGGACTTACGGAAAAACTGTTTTTT. This translates into CASSLGLTEKLFF. The V and J genes are TRBV27 and TRBJ1-4; no clear D gene. Deletions cut 2 bases from V and 8 bases from J, with 9 bases between. Germline V gives CDR1 MNHEY, CDR2 SMNVEV (reference sequence). CDR3 length: 13 amino acids.

This clonotype was seen a few times. The chain carries TRBV6-1 and TRBJ1-1, with 8 bases matching TRBD1. The CDR3 is made up of 15 amino acids. CDR1 and CDR2 from the germline V gene are MNHNS and SASEGT. V dropped 7 bases and J dropped 4; count of bases not matched to a gene: 11. This CDR3 reads CASTSRTGWGTEAFF. The CDR3 DNA is TGTGCCAGCACCTCCAGGACAGGGTGGGGCACTGAAGCTTTCTTT.

The gene calls are TRBV12-3 or TRBV12-4 and TRBJ2-3; D may be TRBD2 (5 bases). V was shortened by 3 bases and J by 4 bases, with 14 bases between the two germline ends. The CDR3 runs 15 residues. The DNA of the CDR3 is TGTGCCAGCAGTTTGTTTGGGGAGTCGGCAGATACGCAGTATTTT. Its translation: CASSLFGESADTQYF.

This clonotype was found many times. The J gene is TRBJ2-7, the V gene TRBV2, with TRBD2 matching 10 bases. The CDR3 is 16 amino acids. The germline V gene encodes CDR1 SNHLY and CDR2 FYNNEI. Trimming removed 5 bases from V and 0 bases from J; junction bases left unmatched: 7. CDR3 loop: CASSLIGTSVSYEQYF. The DNA for the CDR3 is TGTGCCAGCAGTCTTATTGGGACTAGCGTCTCCTACGAGCAGTACTTC.

This clonotype was counted between two and nine times. This chain links TRBV19 with TRBJ1-2, with 9 bases aligning to TRBD1. The CDR3 runs 14 residues. Germline CDR1 reads LNHDA; CDR2 reads SQIVND (reference sequence). Losses at the gene ends were 3 bases for V and 4 bases for J; bases not matched to a gene: 3. The CDR3 loop reads CASSMDRGVYGYTF. The CDR3, as DNA: TGTGCCAGTAGTATGGACAGGGGAGTCTATGGCTACACCTTC.

This clonotype has just a few counts. This chain uses TRBV12-3 or TRBV12-4 with TRBJ2-2; a possible D gene is TRBD1 (6 bases). CDR3 length: 17 residues. V was clipped by 6 bases and J by 7 bases, with 24 bases between them. The CDR3 loop is CASSSNSFLGAVGELFF. The CDR3 DNA reads TGTGCCAGCAGCTCCAACTCATTTCTGGGGGCGGTCGGGGAGCTGTTTTTT.

The chain is built from TRBV12-5 and TRBJ1-2; 7 bases match TRBD1. This CDR3 comprises 11 residues. Germline V CDR1 and CDR2: LGHNT, FRNRAP. Trimming cost V 5 bases and J 8 bases; bases outside gene matches: 2. The CDR3 sequence: CASGTGEGYTF. In DNA, the CDR3 is TGTGCTAGTGGTACAGGGGAAGGCTACACCTTC.

The chain carries TRBV7-2 and TRBJ1-2; 7 positions agree with TRBD1. Germline values: CDR1 SGHTA, CDR2 FQGNSA. V lost 2 bases and J lost 4; bases outside the gene matches: 7. CDR3 size: 15 residues. DNA for the CDR3: TGTGCCAGCAGCTTACCGGGACAGCAAACCTATGGCTACACCTTC. As protein: CASSLPGQQTYGYTF.

This clonotype was picked up a small number of times. The V and J genes are TRBV28 and TRBJ2-6, with D tentatively TRBD2 (5 bases). Germline V gives CDR1 MDHEN, CDR2 SYDVKM. Between the trimmed V and J ends, which lost 4 bases and 1 base, there was a span of 8 bases. This CDR3 region has 15 residues. This CDR3 is CASSYGESGANVLTF. CDR3 in DNA: TGTGCCAGCAGTTACGGGGAATCTGGGGCCAACGTCCTGACTTTC. Supplemented by reference TRBV28 and TRBJ2-6, the full variable domain reads DVKVTQSSRYLVKRTGEKVFLECVQDMDHENMFWYRQDPGLGLRLIYFSYDVKMKEKGDIPEGYSVSREKKERFSLILESASTNQTSMYLCASSYGESGANVLTFGAGSRLTVL.

The chain joins TRBV20-1 to TRBJ1-5, with D perhaps TRBD1 (5 bases). Germline V gives CDR1 DFQATT, CDR2 SNEGSKA (reference sequence). Trimming took 1 base from V and 5 from J, leaving 9 bases between them. The CDR3 length is 13 residues. The CDR3 loop reads CSARAQGDQPQHF. Written as DNA, the CDR3 is TGCAGTGCTAGAGCCCAGGGAGATCAGCCCCAGCATTTT.

The gene calls are TRBV12-3 or TRBV12-4 and TRBJ2-5; weak D call: TRBD2 (5 bases). With 6 bases removed from V and 2 bases from J, the gap between germline ends came to 16 bases. CDR3 length: 15 residues. CDR3 region: CASSLEVGIQETQYF. The CDR3 region has the DNA TGTGCCAGCAGCCTCGAGGTCGGGATACAAGAGACCCAGTACTTC.

The chain uses TRBV20-1 and TRBJ1-3, with D uncertain. With 0 bases removed from V and 7 bases from J, the gap between germline ends came to 10 bases. The V gene's germline CDR1 is DFQATT and CDR2 SNEGSKA (reference sequence). The CDR3 has 13 amino acids. The chain's CDR3 is CSARDPLGNTIYF. The CDR3 bases are TGCAGTGCTAGAGATCCCCTTGGCAACACCATATATTTT.

This clonotype showed up just a few times. The chain recombines TRBV14 with TRBJ2-1; D unresolved. V was cut by 4 bases and J by 3 bases, with 10 bases left in between. The CDR3 sequence is 14 residues long. Germline CDR1 SGHDN, CDR2 FVKESK. CDR3 nucleotide sequence: TGTGCCAGCAGCCCCCGTGGTTTCTACAATGAGCAGTTCTTC. Translating it yields CASSPRGFYNEQFF.

Regarding this clonotype: This may arise from a read error, as a much more abundant clone is one base away. The genes are TRBV3-1 and TRBJ2-3; a possible D gene is TRBD1 (6 bases). V was cut by 1 base and J by 5 bases, with 13 bases left in between. Germline CDR1 is LGHDT and CDR2 is YNNKEL (reference sequence). There are 15 residues in the CDR3. Here the CDR3 reads CASSQGGQWGDTQYF. The CDR3 nucleotides read TGTGCCAGCAGCCAAGGCGGACAGTGGGGAGATACGCAGTATTTT.

Note on this clonotype: A much more abundant neighbour one base away suggests this may be a read error. The rearrangement links TRBV5-1 to TRBJ2-7; 7 bases fit TRBD1. From germline, CDR1 is SGHRS and CDR2 YFSETQ. V dropped 4 bases and J dropped 5; count of bases not matched to a gene: 15. The CDR3 is 16 residues long. Here the CDR3 reads CASSPTQDRSPHEQYF. The CDR3 coding sequence is TGCGCCAGCAGCCCGACACAGGACAGGTCTCCCCACGAGCAGTACTTC.

The chain combines TRBV7-3 with TRBJ1-2, with 9 nucleotides matching TRBD1. This CDR3 is built from 12 residues. The junction had 2 bases not matched to a gene; V was cut back by 6 bases and J by 6 bases. The germline gives CDR1 SGHTA, CDR2 FQGTGA. CDR3 DNA: TGTGCCAGCAGAGGACAGGGGAATGGCTACACCTTC. It translates to CASRGQGNGYTF.

This clonotype was picked up many times. J is TRBJ2-7 and V is TRBV2; D call uncertain. CDR1 and CDR2 (germline): SNHLY, FYNNEI. V was pared by 6 bases and J by 0 bases, with 9 bases between. The CDR3 extends over 13 amino acids. This CDR3 reads CASRQPSSYEQYV. CDR3 sequence (DNA): TGTGCCAGCAGACAGCCGAGCTCCTACGAGCAGTACGTC.

This clonotype was seen a handful of times. The rearrangement links TRBV20-1 to TRBJ2-3, with 14 nucleotides matching TRBD2. The CDR3 is 17 residues long. Germline lookup yields CDR1 DFQATT and CDR2 SNEGSKA (reference sequence). V lost 0 bases, J lost 4 bases, and 6 bases stayed unmatched. The DNA of the CDR3 is TGCAGTGCTAGAGATCTTACGGGACTAGCGGGAGCAGATACGCAGTATTTT. Residues: CSARDLTGLAGADTQYF.

The chain joins TRBV12-3 or TRBV12-4 to TRBJ2-2, with D maybe TRBD2 (5 bases). The ends were cut back, 5 bases at V and 1 base at J, with 14 bases in the middle. This CDR3 has 16 residues. DNA for the CDR3: TGTGCCAGCAGTCCCGCTAGGAGGTTGAACACCGGGGAGCTGTTTTTT. This codes for CASSPARRLNTGELFF.

This clonotype was seen many times. The chain employs TRBV7-3 and TRBJ2-7; 7 bases line up with TRBD2. The germline V gene encodes CDR1 SGHTA and CDR2 FQGTGA. With V trimmed by 2 bases and J by 4 bases, 8 bases remained unmatched. CDR3 length equals 15 residues. CDR3 nucleotides: TGTGCCAGCAGCTTACGCAGCGGGATCCCTTACGAGCAGTACTTC. Translation gives CASSLRSGIPYEQYF.

J is TRBJ1-1 and V is TRBV19, with a possible D match to TRBD1 (6 bases). Deletions cut 6 bases from V and 1 base from J, with 21 bases between. CDR1 LNHDA and CDR2 SQIVND come from the germline V gene (reference sequence). This CDR3 comprises 17 residues. CDR3 sequence (DNA): TGTGCCAGTAGACCGCCGGGGAGGGAGGGACAGAACACTGAAGCTTTCTTT. Translated, it gives CASRPPGREGQNTEAFF.

In DNA form, the CDR3 reads TGTGCCAGCAGTTTAAGTTCAGGGGATGAAAAACTGTTTTTT. Residues: CASSLSSGDEKLFF. The chain joins TRBV12-3 or TRBV12-4 to TRBJ1-4, with D tentatively TRBD1 (6 bases). The CDR3 has 14 residues. The ends were cut back, 2 bases at V and 6 bases at J, with 10 bases in the middle.

This clonotype was seen at least ten times. The rearrangement uses TRBV5-8 and TRBJ2-5, with 9 bases identical to TRBD2. The CDR3 is 15 amino acids. CDR1 is SGHTS and CDR2 is YDEGEE in the germline V gene. Unmatched junction bases numbered 5, after V lost 0 bases and J lost 5 bases. CDR3 coding DNA: TGTGCCAGCAGCTTGGACGCGGGAGGGGCCGAGACCCAGTACTTC. It is translated as CASSLDAGGAETQYF.

This clonotype was counted at least ten times. The chain carries TRBV7-2 and TRBJ1-3; D is uncertain. CDR3 length equals 12 residues. Germline V gene sequence: CDR1 SGHTA, CDR2 FQGNSA. V was trimmed by 8 bases and J by 2 bases, leaving 7 bases between them. CDR3 amino acids: CASAEPGNTIYF. In DNA form, the CDR3 reads TGTGCCAGCGCCGAGCCTGGAAACACCATATATTTT.

This clonotype has at least ten counts. V is TRBV2 and J is TRBJ1-1, with a tentative D call TRBD1 (5 bases). CDR3 length equals 12 residues. V dropped 6 bases and J dropped 6 bases, with 11 bases sitting between them. Germline CDR1 is SNHLY and CDR2 is FYNNEI. The CDR3 region has the DNA TGTGCCAGCAGCAGGACAACCTCTGAAGCTTTCTTT. Protein: CASSRTTSEAFF. The variable domain in full, with the rest retrieved from reference TRBV2 and TRBJ1-1, is EPEVTQTPSHQVTQMGQEVILRCVPISNHLYFYWYRQILGQKVEFLVSFYNNEISEKSEIFDDQFSVERPDGSNFTLKIRSTKLEDSAMYFCASSRTTSEAFFGQGTRLTVV.

Ten or more counts support this clonotype. This rearrangement joins TRBV29-1 to TRBJ2-3; D remains unclear. With 4 bases removed from V and 2 bases from J, the gap between germline ends came to 7 bases. CDR3 size: 12 residues. CDR1 SQVTM and CDR2 ANQGSEA come from the germline V gene. CDR3 loop: CSVVLDTDTQYF. The CDR3 nucleotides read TGCAGCGTTGTTTTGGACACAGATACGCAGTATTTT.

The rearrangement uses TRBV7-3 and TRBJ2-3; D unclear. Looked up from germline, CDR1 is SGHTA and CDR2 is FQGTGA. Deletions cut 0 bases from V and 4 bases from J, with 5 bases between. The CDR3 extends over 13 amino acids. The CDR3: CASSLTHADTQYF. In nucleotides, the CDR3 is TGTGCCAGCAGCTTAACGCACGCAGATACGCAGTATTTT.